These 13 T cell receptor beta chains came from one sample sequenced in a study of cytotoxic CD8 clonotypes in ibrutinib-treated CLL. Clones were sequenced by immunoSEQ multiplex PCR, and TCRdb holds only the in-frame ones, with some missing. The sample has 76,000 or so clones; approximately 87% are singletons. The sequenced sample was PBMCs, obtained after 24 months of ibrutinib treatment. These TCRs come from a human donor with chronic lymphocytic leukemia.

V usage is TRBV7-7 and J usage is TRBJ1-5, with D unclear. There are 15 residues in the CDR3. V lost 3 bases to trimming and J lost 3 bases, with 12 bases between them. Germline loops: CDR1 SSHAT, CDR2 FNYEAQ (reference sequence). CDR3 nucleotide sequence: TGTGCCAGCAGCTTTCTTAAAGGAATCAATCAGCCCCAGCATTTT. Amino acids: CASSFLKGINQPQHF.

CDR3 in DNA: TGTGCCACCAGCAACAAACTAGCGACCGAGCAGTACTTC. It specifies CATSNKLATEQYF. The chain combines TRBV15 with TRBJ2-7, with 7 bases that match TRBD2. Per the germline V gene, CDR1 is LNHNV and CDR2 is YYDKDF (reference sequence). The CDR3 is 13 residues long. V lost 4 bases to trimming and J lost 6 bases; unmatched junction nucleotides: 6.

The gene calls are TRBV7-8 and TRBJ2-3; perhaps TRBD2 as D (5 bases). Germline V gene data show CDR1 as SGHVS and CDR2 as FQNEAQ. The V end lost 2 bases, the J end lost 4 bases, and 25 bases lay between the germline ends. This CDR3 has 19 amino acids. The CDR3 region is CASSLTIGGSSSSSDTQYF. As DNA, the CDR3 is TGTGCCAGCAGCTTAACGATTGGTGGGTCTAGCTCAAGTTCAGATACGCAGTATTTT.

The V call is TRBV30, the J call TRBJ2-3; unclear D gene. V shed 3 bases and J shed 2 bases, with 9 bases lying between them. From germline, CDR1 is GTSNPN and CDR2 SVGIG (reference sequence). This CDR3 is 13 amino acids long. The CDR3 is CAWRGRDTDTQYF. The DNA of the CDR3 is TGTGCCTGGAGGGGTCGAGACACAGATACGCAGTATTTT.

On this clone itself: One end of the junction varies from germline; a read error may be responsible. This rearrangement joins TRBV11-2 to TRBJ1-2; D is unclear. The CDR3 sequence is 15 residues long. CDR1 and CDR2 from the germline V gene are SGHAT and FQNNGV. This CDR3 is CASSLSLDGNYGYTF. CDR3 DNA sequence: TGCGCCAGCAGCCTTAGCCTCGATGGTAACTATGGCTACACCTTC.

V and J are TRBV18 and TRBJ2-1; 13 positions agree with TRBD2. Germline CDR1 is KGHSH and CDR2 is LQKENI. The V segment lost 3 bases and the J segment 10 bases; nucleotides outside the gene matches: 9. The CDR3 has 16 residues. This chain's CDR3 is CASSPPGLAGEGEQFF. In nucleotides, the CDR3 is TGTGCCAGCTCACCCCCAGGACTAGCGGGAGAAGGGGAGCAGTTCTTC.

This chain connects TRBV19 to TRBJ1-2; possible D gene TRBD1, 6 bases. CDR3 length: 16 amino acids. Trimming stripped 7 bases from V and 2 bases from J, with 20 bases between. The germline V gene encodes CDR1 LNHDA and CDR2 SQIVND (reference sequence). CDR3 DNA: TGTGCCAGTACACGGGTAGGAGGGGGAAAGAACTATGGCTACACCTTC. It translates to CASTRVGGGKNYGYTF.

This sequence joins TRBV4-3 and TRBJ2-5; 15 bases agree with TRBD2. V lost 1 base, J lost 3 bases, and 3 bases stayed unmatched. This CDR3 contains 17 residues. Germline CDR1 reads LGHNA; CDR2 reads YSLEER. In DNA, the CDR3 is TGCGCCAGCAGCCAAGGGACTAGCGGGAGGGTTGAAGAGACCCAGTACTTC. Translated: CASSQGTSGRVEETQYF.

The chain is built from TRBV7-3 and TRBJ2-1, with D possibly TRBD2 on 5 matching bases. The CDR3 runs to 15 residues. Germline loops: CDR1 SGHTA, CDR2 FQGTGA. Trimming pared 2 bases from V and 7 bases from J, leaving 15 bases between. The DNA for the CDR3 is TGTGCCAGCAGCTTAGACGGGATTAGGAGGAATGAGCAGTTCTTC. It yields the protein CASSLDGIRRNEQFF.

This CDR3 reads CASSLGPTGGEDTQYF. The CDR3, as DNA: TGTGCCAGCAGCTTAGGACCGACAGGGGGCGAAGATACGCAGTATTTT. The gene calls are TRBV7-9 and TRBJ2-3, with TRBD1 matching 10 bases. Trimming cost V 1 base and J 5 bases; bases outside gene matches: 6. The CDR3 has 16 amino acids. Germline CDR1 and CDR2: SEHNR and FQNEAQ (reference sequence).

The chain recombines TRBV28 with TRBJ1-4; 10 nucleotides line up with TRBD1. The CDR3 has 14 amino acids. Losses at the gene ends were 8 bases for V and 4 bases for J; bases not matched to a gene: 4. Germline V gives CDR1 MDHEN, CDR2 SYDVKM. CDR3 bases: TGTGCCAGCGGACAGGGGGATAATAATGAAAAACTGTTTTTT. This sequence encodes CASGQGDNNEKLFF.

This sequence joins TRBV19 and TRBJ2-7; 12 positions agree with TRBD1. Germline CDR1 LNHDA, CDR2 SQIVND (reference sequence). V was clipped by 5 bases and J by 9 bases; unmatched bases: 5. The CDR3 extends over 13 amino acids. The CDR3 is CASSAGQGAPQYF. The CDR3 region has the DNA TGTGCCAGTAGTGCGGGACAGGGGGCGCCGCAGTACTTC.

The count of this clone is one. The CDR3 nucleotides read TGTGCCAGCAGCTTAGGGGCGGGAGTAGGGGATGAGCAGTTCTTC. This sequence encodes CASSLGAGVGDEQFF. The chain joins TRBV7-9 to TRBJ2-1; 7 bases map to TRBD2. Germline V CDR1 and CDR2: SEHNR, FQNEAQ (reference sequence). V shed 1 base, J shed 8 bases, and the junction held 8 bases outside the gene matches. The CDR3 length is 15 residues.